Reported below is one TCR beta chain. Its antigen is unknown. The data derive from a study of cytomegalovirus exposure and HLA in healthy donors. 13 Jbeta primers and 60 Vbeta primers were used for the PCR. Repertoires were generated with immunoSEQ multiplex PCR, while TCRdb's copy carries only in-frame clones and drops some. The sample consists of under 200,000 clones, 80% of them appearing once. V gave up 0 bases and J gave up 6 bases; unmatched junction bases: 5. The CDR3 consists of 15 residues. Germline CDR1 SQVTM, CDR2 ANQGSEA. Study-level findings and limits: According to a later analysis, donors in an Asian-associated ancestry cluster reportedly had fewer N-insertions than the roughly 660-donor mean. Presence/absence analyses took donor sequencing depth as roughly uniform. Analysis performed later showed TCR beta chains linked to HLA being more clonally expanded than equally common others.

The sequence came from a man aged 18 to 29 in good health and CMV-seropositive. The sample consisted of PBMCs. This chain joins TRBV29-1 and TRBJ2-1; 10 positions agree with TRBD2. The CDR3 spells CSVEDSGRARNEQFF. The DNA for the CDR3 is TGCAGCGTTGAAGACAGCGGGAGGGCTCGCAATGAGCAGTTCTTC.